The present TCR beta chain was sequenced within a study of blood T cell repertoires in COVID-19. Study context: Samples representing acute and convalescent COVID-19 were sourced from the United States, Italy and Spain.

This clone appeared a few times. In the authors' methods: Estimation of nucleated cell counts relied on the amplification of reference gene primers. TCRdb's table, derived via immunoSEQ multiplex PCR, lists solely in-frame clones and lacks some. That table gives V, J and clone size, and the DNA gave D and trimming. The sample records around 300,000 clones, about nine tenths being singletons. This CDR3 has 18 amino acids. After removal of 2 bases from V and 3 bases from J, the junction contained 14 bases not matched to a gene. Germline lookup yields CDR1 SGHRS and CDR2 YFSETQ. V is TRBV5-1 and J is TRBJ2-1; the match to TRBD1 covers 7 bases. The origin of this receptor is a woman between 40 and 50 years old who had recovered from COVID-19. Material: peripheral blood. CDR3 amino acids: CASSFPGERSGGYNEQFF. Here the CDR3 DNA reads TGCGCCAGCAGCTTTCCCGGGGAGCGGTCAGGGGGCTACAATGAGCAGTTCTTC.